These 26 T cell receptor beta chains were all obtained from the same sample, sequenced in a study of CD8+ T cells in alopecia areata. Extracted RNA was reverse transcribed into cDNA, the sequencing template. Profiled with immunoSEQ multiplex PCR; TCRdb holds only in-frame clones, not every one. The sample includes 200,000 to 250,000 clones, around 57% of them seen just once. The treatment: oral pan-JAK inhibitor, 5-10 mg twice daily. Sequenced material: CD4+ T cells sorted from blood, taken at week 4, from a patient treated with tofacitinib. The source of these receptors is a human donor with alopecia areata.

The sample holds a few counts of this clone. The V call is TRBV7-2, the J call TRBJ1-5; D is uncertain. V was clipped by 5 bases and J by 10 bases, with 24 bases between them. The CDR3 is made up of 16 amino acids. Germline V lookup: CDR1 SGHTA, CDR2 FQGNSA. This chain's CDR3 is CASSPSFDAAIIPQHF. The CDR3 DNA is TGTGCCAGCAGCCCGAGCTTTGACGCGGCAATCATACCCCAGCATTTT.

This chain links TRBV19 with TRBJ2-1; no clear D gene. There are 17 residues in the CDR3. Germline CDR1 is LNHDA and CDR2 is SQIVND (reference sequence). Trimming removed 4 bases at V and 0 bases at J, with 16 bases between. The CDR3 sequence is CASSTFGVLSSYNEQFF. In DNA, the CDR3 is TGTGCCAGTAGTACGTTCGGAGTCCTCAGCTCCTACAATGAGCAGTTCTTC.

With respect to this clone: One junction end does not reproduce the germline sequence, and a read error may be involved. The genes are TRBV29-1 and TRBJ1-1; 10 bases are shared with TRBD1. Germline V CDR1 and CDR2: SQVTM, ANQGSEA. The CDR3 runs 14 residues. The CDR3 DNA follows: TGCAGCGTAGAAGACAGGGGGCTGGGGACTGAAGCTTTCTTT. It is translated as CSVEDRGLGTEAFF.

The chain has TRBV11-2 and TRBJ2-5, with 11 bases fitting TRBD2. This CDR3 spans 17 amino acids. Germline loops: CDR1 SGHAT, CDR2 FQNNGV. With V trimmed by 0 bases and J by 5 bases, 8 bases remained unmatched. The CDR3 coding sequence is TGTGCCAGCAGCTTAGATCGAGATAGCGGGGGGGCCGAGACCCAGTACTTC. It specifies CASSLDRDSGGAETQYF. Full variable domain (outside the CDR3, taken from reference TRBV11-2 and TRBJ2-5): EAGVAQSPRYKIIEKRQSVAFWCNPISGHATLYWYQQILGQGPKLLIQFQNNGVVDDSQLPKDRFSAERLKGVDSTLKIQPAKLEDSAVYLCASSLDRDSGGAETQYFGPGTRLLVL.

The V call is TRBV30, the J call TRBJ1-2; D gene ambiguous. The CDR3 is made up of 12 amino acids. V lost 4 bases and J lost 4, with 10 bases in between. Germline V gene sequence: CDR1 GTSNPN, CDR2 SVGIG (reference sequence). The CDR3 coding sequence is TGTGCCTGGACGAAAGGAGCCTATGGCTACACCTTC. Its protein is CAWTKGAYGYTF.

V is TRBV5-1 and J is TRBJ1-4; 7 nucleotides line up with TRBD1. V shed 3 bases and J 7 bases; nucleotides not matched to a gene: 0. The CDR3 covers 12 residues. Germline V gene sequence: CDR1 SGHRS, CDR2 YFSETQ. The CDR3 protein is CASSWDSEKLFF. CDR3 DNA: TGCGCCAGCAGCTGGGACAGTGAAAAACTGTTTTTT. Complete variable domain (other parts from reference TRBV5-1 and TRBJ1-4): KAGVTQTPRYLIKTRGQQVTLSCSPISGHRSVSWYQQTPGQGLQFLFEYFSETQRNKGNFPGRFSGRQFSNSRSEMNVSTLELGDSALYLCASSWDSEKLFFGSGTQLSVL.

J is TRBJ1-5 and V is TRBV7-8; D unclear. Germline V gene sequence: CDR1 SGHVS, CDR2 FQNEAQ. This CDR3 contains 17 residues. The V and J ends lost 5 bases and 0 bases respectively, with 17 bases between them. The CDR3: CASSTREGWYSNQPQHF. DNA of the CDR3: TGTGCCAGCAGCACCCGGGAGGGCTGGTATAGCAATCAGCCCCAGCATTTT.

The chain joins TRBV9 to TRBJ2-7; a possible D gene is TRBD1 (6 bases). V was clipped by 4 bases and J by 7 bases, with 18 bases between them. CDR1 and CDR2 from the germline V gene are SGDLS and YYNGEE. The CDR3 is 14 residues long. The CDR3 sequence is CASSFSGQSGEQYF. For the CDR3, the DNA is TGTGCCAGCAGCTTCTCCGGACAGTCTGGGGAGCAGTACTTC.

This clone appeared a few times. J is TRBJ2-3 and V is TRBV14; 9 bases fit TRBD1. CDR3 size: 16 residues. The V segment lost 1 base and the J segment 1 base; nucleotides outside the gene matches: 3. Germline V CDR1 and CDR2: SGHDN, FVKESK. DNA of the CDR3: TGTGCCAGCAGCCAAGGGGGACAGGGCCGCACAGATACGCAGTATTTT. This encodes CASSQGGQGRTDTQYF.

The chain joins TRBV5-1 to TRBJ2-1; 9 nucleotides line up with TRBD2. V was clipped by 0 bases and J by 0 bases; unmatched bases: 7. The CDR3 is 18 amino acids. The V gene's germline CDR1 is SGHRS and CDR2 YFSETQ. The CDR3, as DNA: TGCGCCAGCAGCTTGGGCGGGGGGGCCCGAAGCTCCTACAATGAGCAGTTCTTC. It is translated as CASSLGGGARSSYNEQFF.

There are a few counts of this clone. The V gene is TRBV15, the J gene TRBJ1-2; D is unclear. The CDR3 runs 14 residues. With 5 bases removed from V and 2 bases from J, the gap between germline ends came to 12 bases. Germline V gene lookup returns CDR1 LNHNV and CDR2 YYDKDF (reference sequence). The CDR3 sequence: CATSPGRSNYGYTF. CDR3 nucleotides: TGTGCCACCAGCCCCGGCAGGTCGAACTATGGCTACACCTTC.

The V and J genes are TRBV30 and TRBJ2-1; 11 positions match TRBD2. The ends lost 4 bases at V and 1 base at J; junction bases unmatched: 3. Germline-derived CDR1 and CDR2 are GTSNPN and SVGIG (reference sequence). The CDR3 consists of 15 residues. The CDR3 loop reads CAWTLAGGSYNEQFF. The CDR3 coding sequence is TGTGCCTGGACTCTAGCGGGAGGATCCTACAATGAGCAGTTCTTC.

This chain connects TRBV7-7 to TRBJ2-5; 7 nucleotides match TRBD1. CDR1 is SSHAT, CDR2 FNYEAQ, per germline (reference sequence). The V gene end was trimmed by 5 bases and the J gene end by 2 bases; junction bases not matched to a gene: 5. The CDR3 has 14 amino acids. CDR3 residues: CASSVSRGQETQYF. CDR3 DNA sequence: TGTGCCAGCAGCGTGTCCAGGGGGCAAGAGACCCAGTACTTC.

The chain combines TRBV29-1 with TRBJ1-2, with D tentatively TRBD1 (5 bases). Trimming shortened V by 6 bases and J by 3 bases, and 14 bases separated the two germline ends. From germline, CDR1 is SQVTM and CDR2 ANQGSEA. The CDR3 has 13 amino acids. Written as DNA, the CDR3 is TGCAGCGTCGGGGCTCTTCTAGACTATGGCTACACCTTC. Translated: CSVGALLDYGYTF.

The V and J genes are TRBV11-2 and TRBJ2-7; TRBD1 agrees at 9 bases. Trimming removed 5 bases from V and 8 bases from J; junction bases left unmatched: 10. Germline V gives CDR1 SGHAT, CDR2 FQNNGV. The CDR3 is 14 amino acids. In DNA form, the CDR3 reads TGTGCCAGCAGCGTGCCGGGACAGGGTTCGAAGCAGTACTTC. Translation: CASSVPGQGSKQYF.

Remarks on this clone: The CDR3 end shows no conserved phenylalanine or tryptophan, and so a read error is likely. This chain uses TRBV27 with TRBJ1-6; D not certain. Germline V gene lookup returns CDR1 MNHEY and CDR2 SMNVEV (reference sequence). The CDR3 is 14 residues long. Trimming left V 4 bases short and J 7 bases short, with 11 bases between. CDR3 protein: CASSSHPSNSPLHL. CDR3 coding DNA: TGTGCCAGCAGTTCGCACCCTTCCAATTCACCCCTCCACCTT.

In this sample, this clone turned up a few times. The chain uses TRBV29-1 and TRBJ1-1; TRBD1 might be the D (6 bases). Trimming shortened V by 2 bases and J by 11 bases, and 15 bases separated the two germline ends. This CDR3 contains 12 residues. Looked up from germline, CDR1 is SQVTM and CDR2 is ANQGSEA. CDR3 loop: CSVESPGGRAFF. The CDR3 DNA follows: TGCAGCGTTGAAAGCCCGGGGGGGCGGGCTTTCTTT.

The chain carries TRBV18 and TRBJ2-5, with D maybe TRBD2 (5 bases). The CDR3 has 13 amino acids. V dropped 2 bases and J dropped 1 base, with 5 bases sitting between them. Germline CDR1 is KGHSH and CDR2 is LQKENI. The CDR3: CASSPGLQETQYF. CDR3 DNA: TGTGCCAGCTCACCAGGACTCCAAGAGACCCAGTACTTC.

This clone was detected only a few times. The J gene is TRBJ1-1, the V gene TRBV29-1; D uncertain. In germline, CDR1 is SQVTM, CDR2 ANQGSEA. The CDR3 loop spans 15 amino acids. V was clipped by 1 base and J by 1 base, with 13 bases between them. The CDR3 DNA sequence: TGCAGCGTTGAAGGTTCCACCAACTGGAACACTGAAGCTTTCTTT. Amino acid sequence: CSVEGSTNWNTEAFF.

Ten or more counts support this clone. CDR3 residues: CASSLDTGFTYEQYF. The CDR3 DNA reads TGTGCCAGCAGCTTAGACACAGGGTTCACCTACGAGCAGTACTTC. The rearrangement links TRBV7-6 to TRBJ2-7; the D gene is possibly TRBD1 (6 bases). Trimming removed 1 base at V and 2 bases at J, with 12 bases between. This CDR3 spans 15 amino acids. Germline loops: CDR1 SGHVS, CDR2 FNYEAQ.

The J gene is TRBJ1-1, the V gene TRBV9; 7 bases align to TRBD1. The CDR3 extends over 15 amino acids. Germline V lookup: CDR1 SGDLS, CDR2 YYNGEE. Trimming at V came to 1 base and at J to 2 bases, leaving 5 bases not matched to a gene. CDR3 nucleotides: TGTGCCAGCAGCGTATCGGGACAGCCTAACACTGAAGCTTTCTTT. Its protein product is CASSVSGQPNTEAFF.

This chain links TRBV27 with TRBJ2-7; TRBD1 agrees at 8 bases. V gave up 5 bases and J gave up 2 bases; unmatched junction bases: 5. The CDR3 length is 14 residues. Germline V gene sequence: CDR1 MNHEY, CDR2 SMNVEV (reference sequence). The CDR3 DNA reads TGTGCCAGCAGTCCGGACAGGGATACCTACGAGCAGTACTTC. Translated, it gives CASSPDRDTYEQYF.

In its sample, this clone was seen many times. The chain joins TRBV19 to TRBJ1-1; D is unresolved. This CDR3 is built from 14 residues. CDR1 LNHDA and CDR2 SQIVND come from the germline V gene (reference sequence). The germline V and J ends were trimmed by 5 bases and 7 bases, with 17 bases remaining between them. The CDR3 DNA reads TGTGCCAGTAGTCCCAGACTTGGCCCTCTTGAAGCTTTCTTT. Amino acids: CASSPRLGPLEAFF. The complete variable domain, with remaining parts taken from reference TRBV19 and TRBJ1-1, reads DGGITQSPKYLFRKEGQNVTLSCEQNLNHDAMYWYRQDPGQGLRLIYYSQIVNDFQKGDIAEGYSVSREKKESFPLTVTSAQKNPTAFYLCASSPRLGPLEAFFGQGTRLTVV.

V gene TRBV7-2 combines with J gene TRBJ1-1; the D is unclear. This CDR3 is 12 amino acids long. Germline V lookup: CDR1 SGHTA, CDR2 FQGNSA. The V end lost 3 bases, the J end lost 11 bases, and 13 bases lay between the germline ends. The CDR3 loop is CASSFSGRLAFF. The CDR3 DNA reads TGTGCCAGCAGCTTCTCTGGACGACTCGCTTTCTTT.

In this sample, this clone turned up a few times. The chain is built from TRBV7-3 and TRBJ2-2; no firm D call. The germline gives CDR1 SGHTA, CDR2 FQGTGA. CDR3 length: 13 amino acids. With 4 bases removed from V and 5 bases from J, the gap between germline ends came to 8 bases. In DNA, the CDR3 is TGTGCCAGCAGCTCCTACAGAACCGGGGAGCTGTTTTTT. It codes for CASSSYRTGELFF.

This clone was recorded many times. This sequence joins TRBV11-2 and TRBJ1-2; no clear D gene. From germline, CDR1 is SGHAT and CDR2 FQNNGV. Trimming took off 3 bases at V and 6 bases at J, with 14 bases between the two ends. This CDR3 region has 14 residues. In DNA, the CDR3 is TGTGCCAGCAGCTTCCTCCAACGGAGCGATGGCTACACCTTC. Translated: CASSFLQRSDGYTF.